This T cell receptor (beta chain) was profiled in a study of cytomegalovirus exposure and HLA in healthy donors. Study-wide context: Previous work identified roughly 120 million unique TCR beta sequences from about 179 million T cells.

The CDR3 sequence is 13 residues long. Trimming removed 2 bases from V and 4 bases from J, with 9 bases in between. Primers for the PCR totalled 60 Vbeta and 13 Jbeta. Method: immunoSEQ multiplex PCR; TCRdb's copy keeps in-frame clones and lacks some. The repertoire table contains about 87,000 clones. This clonotype originated in a man aged 45-65 years in good health and CMV-seropositive. The specimen was PBMCs. The V and J genes are TRBV23-1 and TRBJ2-7, with TRBD2 as a possible D gene (6 bases). TRBV23-1 is sorted into the ORF group, with uncertain function. In DNA, the CDR3 is TGCGCCAGCAGTCAAATGGAGGGTTACGAGCAGTACGTC. Amino acids: CASSQMEGYEQYV.